These T cell receptor beta chains were read from a single sample in a study of T cells expressing NK-cell markers. TCRdb re-called the 5' RACE reads and gives one entry per CDR3 protein, without DNA. The sample has some 340,000 distinct CDR3 sequences. Material: blood T cells: a sorted CD56 or NKG2C T cell subset, CD4+ or CD8+ T cells, or bulk PBMC T cells (not recorded which). The receptors originated from a man between 18 and 69 years old in good health. Both conserved end residues are part of each CDR3.

J: TRBJ1-6
length: 12
V: TRBV7-3
CDR3: CASSLGNSPLHF

J: TRBJ2-1
length: 18
V: TRBV11-2
CDR3: CASSSLGASGGIHNEQFF

J: TRBJ1-2
length: 14
V: TRBV12-3/TRBV12-4
CDR3: CASSSGGKNYGYTF

J: TRBJ2-4
length: 16
V: TRBV6-1
CDR3: CASSQPTSGSKNIQYF

J: TRBJ2-4
length: 16
V: TRBV7-2
CDR3: CASSLNLATAKNIQYF

J: TRBJ2-5
length: 12
V: TRBV5-1
CDR3: CASSRMGETQYF

J: TRBJ2-5
length: 14
V: TRBV24-1
CDR3: CATSDPGQGETQYF

J: TRBJ1-2
length: 17
V: TRBV2
CDR3: CASRTPGTVFRAYGYTF

J: TRBJ1-4
length: 16
V: TRBV7-9
CDR3: CASSRGGAATNEKLFF

J: TRBJ2-1
length: 12
V: TRBV30
CDR3: CAWSVQLDEQFF

J: TRBJ1-1
length: 14
V: TRBV20-1
CDR3: CSAPHRGGNTEAFF

J: TRBJ1-4
length: 14
V: TRBV5-1
CDR3: CASSSDRGREKLFF

J: TRBJ1-1
length: 14
V: TRBV12-3/TRBV12-4
CDR3: CASTPRAPNTEAFF

J: TRBJ2-2
length: 18
V: TRBV6-4
CDR3: CASSARQGAPLNTGELFF

J: TRBJ2-7
length: 16
V: TRBV5-1
CDR3: CASSSTTGSYRHEQYF

J: TRBJ1-2
length: 13
V: TRBV3-1
CDR3: CASTHGGTYGYTF

J: TRBJ2-3
length: 14
V: TRBV11-1
CDR3: CASSSGGNADTQYF

J: TRBJ2-5
length: 13
V: TRBV5-1
CDR3: CASSLQGTETQYF

J: TRBJ1-2
length: 15
V: TRBV5-4
CDR3: CASSRLGTGVGGYTF

J: TRBJ2-4
length: 19
V: TRBV6-2/TRBV6-3
CDR3: CASSYSDAGLAFGKNIQYF